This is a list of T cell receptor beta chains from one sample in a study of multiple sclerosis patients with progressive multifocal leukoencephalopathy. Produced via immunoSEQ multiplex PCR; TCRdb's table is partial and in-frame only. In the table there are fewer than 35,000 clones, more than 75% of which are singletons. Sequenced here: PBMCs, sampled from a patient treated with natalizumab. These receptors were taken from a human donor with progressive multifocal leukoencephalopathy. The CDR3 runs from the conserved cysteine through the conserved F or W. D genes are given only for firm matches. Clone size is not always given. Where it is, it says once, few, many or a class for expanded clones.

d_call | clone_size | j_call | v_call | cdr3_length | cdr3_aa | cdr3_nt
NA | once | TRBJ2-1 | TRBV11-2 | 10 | CASSFNEQFF | TGTGCCAGCAGCTTCAATGAGCAGTTCTTC
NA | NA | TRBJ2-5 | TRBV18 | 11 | CASSYQETQYF | TGTGCCAGCTCCTACCAAGAGACCCAGTACTTC
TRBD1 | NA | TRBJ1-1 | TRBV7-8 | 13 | CASSLTGGTEAFF | TGTGCCAGCAGCCTTACAGGGGGCACTGAAGCTTTCTTT
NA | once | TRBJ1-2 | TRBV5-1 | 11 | CASYGTRGYTF | TGCGCCAGCTACGGGACACGCGGCTACACCTTC
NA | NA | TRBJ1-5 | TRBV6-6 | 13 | CASSPRGGQPQHF | TGTGCCAGCAGTCCCCGCGGGGGACAGCCCCAGCATTTT
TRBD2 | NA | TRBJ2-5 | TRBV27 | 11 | CASSAAGTSYF | TGTGCCAGCAGTGCCGCCGGGACTAGCTACTTC
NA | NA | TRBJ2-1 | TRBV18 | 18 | CASSPLYRSGAGGNEQFF | TGTGCCAGCTCACCACTTTACCGTTCTGGAGCCGGGGGAAATGAGCAGTTCTTC
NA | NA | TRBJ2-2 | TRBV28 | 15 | CASSRPGLGTGELFF | TGTGCCAGCAGCCGCCCGGGCCTTGGCACCGGGGAGCTGTTTTTT
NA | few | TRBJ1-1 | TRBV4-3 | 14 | CASSQGLVNTEAFF | TGCGCCAGCAGCCAAGGTTTAGTGAACACTGAAGCTTTCTTT
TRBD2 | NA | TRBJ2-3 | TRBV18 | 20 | CASSPPSILLAGGGTDTQYF | TGTGCCAGCTCACCCCCATCGATCCTTTTAGCGGGAGGTGGCACAGATACGCAGTATTTT
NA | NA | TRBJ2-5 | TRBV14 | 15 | CASSRMIAVRETQYF | TGTGCCAGCAGCCGGATGATAGCGGTGCGCGAGACCCAGTACTTC
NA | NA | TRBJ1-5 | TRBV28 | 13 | CASSLARAEPQHF | TGTGCCAGCAGTTTAGCCAGGGCAGAGCCCCAGCATTTT
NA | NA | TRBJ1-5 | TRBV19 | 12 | CASSIGGQPQHF | TGTGCCAGTAGTATAGGAGGCCAGCCCCAGCATTTT
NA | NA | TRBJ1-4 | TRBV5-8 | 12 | CASKRLEEKLFF | TGTGCCAGCAAAAGACTGGAAGAAAAACTGTTTTTT
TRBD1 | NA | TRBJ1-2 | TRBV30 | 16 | CAWSHTTGAGSYGYTF | TGTGCCTGGAGTCATACTACAGGGGCCGGGAGCTATGGCTACACCTTC
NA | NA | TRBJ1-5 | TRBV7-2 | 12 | CASSLSVGPQHF | TGTGCCAGCAGCTTGTCGGTGGGTCCCCAGCATTTT
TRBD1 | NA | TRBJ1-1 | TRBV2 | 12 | CASSGDRTEAFF | TGTGCCAGCAGTGGGGACAGAACCGAAGCTTTCTTT
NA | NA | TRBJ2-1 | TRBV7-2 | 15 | CASSLEGSAWGEQFF | TGTGCCAGCAGCTTAGAGGGGTCAGCATGGGGCGAGCAGTTCTTC
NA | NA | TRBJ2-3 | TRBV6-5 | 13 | CASSYSRVNTQYF | TGTGCCAGCAGTTACTCGAGGGTTAATACGCAGTATTTT
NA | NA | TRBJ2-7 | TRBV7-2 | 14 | CASSLGGGYYEQYF | TGTGCCAGCAGCTTAGGAGGCGGGTACTACGAGCAGTACTTC
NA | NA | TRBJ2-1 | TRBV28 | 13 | CASSPPGLNEQFF | TGTGCCAGCAGTCCCCCGGGCCTCAATGAGCAGTTCTTC
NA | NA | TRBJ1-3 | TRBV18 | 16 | CASSPPSPRSGNTIYF | TGTGCCAGCTCACCACCTAGTCCGAGATCTGGAAACACCATATATTTT
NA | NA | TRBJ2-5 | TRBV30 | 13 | CAWSWRQQETQYF | TGTGCCTGGAGTTGGAGACAGCAAGAGACCCAGTACTTC
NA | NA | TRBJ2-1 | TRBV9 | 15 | CASSTGEVTLDEQFF | TGTGCCAGCAGCACGGGGGAGGTTACCCTTGATGAGCAGTTCTTC
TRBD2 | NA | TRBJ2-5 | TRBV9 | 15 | CASSVVERGEETQYF | TGTGCCAGCAGCGTAGTGGAGCGGGGGGAAGAGACCCAGTACTTC
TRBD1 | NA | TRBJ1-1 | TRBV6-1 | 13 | CASSPTGALEAFF | TGTGCCAGCAGCCCAACAGGGGCCCTGGAGGCTTTCTTT
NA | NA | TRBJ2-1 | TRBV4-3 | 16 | CASSQGVAETYNEQFF | TGCGCCAGCAGCCAAGGGGTAGCGGAGACCTACAATGAGCAGTTCTTC
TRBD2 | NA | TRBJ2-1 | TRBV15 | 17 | CATSRERTSGSGNEQFF | TGTGCCACCAGCAGAGAAAGGACTAGCGGGAGCGGCAATGAGCAGTTCTTC
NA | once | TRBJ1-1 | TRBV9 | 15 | CASSPSGEANTEAFF | TGTGCCAGCAGCCCCTCAGGGGAGGCGAACACTGAAGCTTTCTTT
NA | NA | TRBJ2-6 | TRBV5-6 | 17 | CASSFPPVGSGANVLTF | TGTGCCAGCAGCTTCCCCCCAGTGGGTTCTGGGGCCAACGTCCTGACTTTC
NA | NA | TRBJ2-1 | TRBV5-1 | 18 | CASSLASASAFSYNEQFF | TGCGCCAGCAGCTTGGCTTCGGCTAGCGCGTTCTCCTACAATGAGCAGTTCTTC
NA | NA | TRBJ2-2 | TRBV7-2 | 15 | CASSLRGTSTGELFF | TGTGCCAGCAGCTTACGGGGGACAAGCACCGGGGAGCTGTTTTTT
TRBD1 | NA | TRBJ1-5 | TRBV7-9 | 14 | CASSPGTDNQPQHF | TGTGCCAGCAGCCCTGGGACAGACAATCAGCCCCAGCATTTT
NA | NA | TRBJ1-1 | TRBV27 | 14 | CASSGRSWDTEAFF | TGTGCCAGCAGTGGTCGCTCCTGGGACACTGAAGCTTTCTTT
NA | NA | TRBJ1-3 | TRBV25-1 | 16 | CASSEKARSSGNTIYF | TGTGCCAGCAGTGAAAAGGCACGGAGCTCTGGAAACACCATATATTTT
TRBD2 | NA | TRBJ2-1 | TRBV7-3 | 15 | CASSSASGPYNEQFF | TGTGCCAGCAGCTCCGCTAGCGGACCATACAATGAGCAGTTCTTC
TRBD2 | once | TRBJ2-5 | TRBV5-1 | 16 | CASSLGTSGSKETQYF | TGCGCCAGCAGCCTAGGGACTAGCGGGAGTAAAGAGACCCAGTACTTC
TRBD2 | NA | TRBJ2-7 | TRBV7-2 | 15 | CASSLGAGGPEEQYF | TGTGCCAGCAGCTTGGGAGCGGGAGGGCCGGAGGAGCAGTACTTC
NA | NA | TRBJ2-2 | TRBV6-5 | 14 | CASSYGGNTGELFF | TGTGCCAGCAGTTACGGAGGGAACACCGGGGAGCTGTTTTTT
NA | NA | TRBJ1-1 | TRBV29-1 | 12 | CSAQGFTTEAFF | TGCAGCGCCCAGGGGTTCACCACTGAAGCTTTCTTT
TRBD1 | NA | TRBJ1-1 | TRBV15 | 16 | CATSRDGGQSITEAFF | TGTGCCACCAGCAGAGATGGGGGACAGAGTATCACTGAAGCTTTCTTT
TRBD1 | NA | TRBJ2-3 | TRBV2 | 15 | CASSDRTGSTDTQYF | TGTGCCAGCAGTGATAGGACAGGGAGCACAGATACGCAGTATTTT
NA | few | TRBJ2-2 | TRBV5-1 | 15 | CASSLDGVNTGELFF | TGCGCCAGCAGCTTGGACGGGGTAAACACCGGGGAGCTGTTTTTT
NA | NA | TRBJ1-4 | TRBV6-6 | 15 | CASSYLEFEWKKLFF | TGTGCCAGCAGTTACCTAGAATTTGAGTGGAAAAAACTGTTTTTT
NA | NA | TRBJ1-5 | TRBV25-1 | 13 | CASSEWGNQPQHF | TGTGCCAGCAGTGAATGGGGGAATCAGCCCCAGCATTTT
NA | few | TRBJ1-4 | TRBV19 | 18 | CASSPRQGREIVSEKLFF | TGTGCCAGTAGTCCCCGGCAGGGTCGGGAGATAGTTAGTGAAAAACTGTTTTTT
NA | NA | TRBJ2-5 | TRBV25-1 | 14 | CASSDRGGEETQYF | TGTGCCAGCAGTGATAGGGGGGGGGAAGAGACCCAGTACTTC
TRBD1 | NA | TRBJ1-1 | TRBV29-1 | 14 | CSVPGQGNSPEAFF | TGCAGCGTCCCGGGACAGGGCAATTCTCCTGAAGCTTTCTTT
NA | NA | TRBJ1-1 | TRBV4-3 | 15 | CASSRITEANTEAFF | TGCGCCAGCAGTCGAATTACCGAGGCGAACACTGAAGCTTTCTTT
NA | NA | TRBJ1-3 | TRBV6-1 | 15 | CASITGTLSGNTIYF | TGTGCCAGCATTACAGGAACTCTCTCTGGAAACACCATATATTTT
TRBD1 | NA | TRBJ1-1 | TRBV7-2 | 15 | CASSGSGTVNTEAFF | TGTGCCAGCAGCGGTTCCGGGACAGTAAACACTGAAGCTTTCTTT
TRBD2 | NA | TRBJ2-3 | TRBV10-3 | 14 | CAIKTSGSADTQYF | TGTGCCATCAAGACTAGCGGGAGTGCAGATACGCAGTATTTT
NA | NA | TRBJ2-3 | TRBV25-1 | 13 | CASVRGPTDTQYF | TGTGCCAGTGTACGGGGTCCCACAGATACGCAGTATTTT